The rows below give T cell receptor beta chains drawn from one sample of a study of OX40 agonist ivuxolimab in advanced cancers. TCRdb's copy holds only in-frame clones and misses some; the assay was immunoSEQ multiplex PCR. The sample lists some 76,000 clones; more than 75% were seen once. This specimen consisted of CD4+ or CD8+ T cells sorted from blood, obtained in a trial of the OX40 agonist ivuxolimab. The receptors were sampled from an adult with an advanced solid tumor such as melanoma, head and neck, liver or kidney cancer. CDR3s include the opening cysteine and the closing phenylalanine or tryptophan. The D gene is left open where the match is weak. Size tells how often a clone was seen (once, few, many) or the class of an expanded clone, and some rows leave it out.

>.|TRBV28|TRBJ1-5|.
CASSLGQRHQPQHF
TGTGCCAGCAGTCTCGGACAGAGGCATCAGCCCCAGCATTTT
>.|TRBV25-1|TRBJ2-6|once
CASSESGRFSSGANVLTF
TGTGCCAGCAGTGAATCCGGGAGATTTAGCTCTGGGGCCAACGTCCTGACTTTC
>TRBD1|TRBV5-5|TRBJ1-2|.
CASSPDRVVGYTF
TGTGCCAGCAGCCCCGACAGGGTCGTCGGCTACACCTTC
>TRBD2|TRBV30|TRBJ2-2|.
CAWGGLAGAQSTGELFF
TGTGCCTGGGGGGGACTAGCGGGAGCGCAAAGCACCGGGGAGCTGTTTTTT
>.|TRBV5-1|TRBJ1-5|few
CASSLRWGPDQPQHF
TGCGCCAGCAGCTTGCGGTGGGGGCCTGATCAGCCCCAGCATTTT
>.|TRBV18|TRBJ2-1|.
CASSPVGSLPGAQFF
TGTGCCAGCTCACCAGTGGGGTCCCTACCGGGGGCGCAGTTCTTC
>.|TRBV19|TRBJ2-1|once
CASRVRGGGNEQFF
TGTGCCAGTAGGGTCCGGGGCGGTGGGAATGAGCAGTTCTTC
>.|TRBV7-9|TRBJ2-7|.
CASSNNYEQYF
TGTGCCAGCAGCAACAACTACGAGCAGTACTTC
>.|TRBV20-1|TRBJ2-1|.
CSAYSNHEQFF
TGCAGTGCTTACAGTAATCATGAGCAGTTCTTC
>TRBD1|TRBV7-9|TRBJ2-2|.
CASRSGTANTGELFF
TGTGCCAGCAGATCCGGGACAGCCAACACCGGGGAGCTGTTTTTT
>.|TRBV6-5|TRBJ1-2|.
CASSQGKGLYGYTF
TGTGCCAGCAGCCAGGGAAAGGGGCTCTATGGCTACACCTTC
>TRBD2|TRBV15|TRBJ2-7|.
CATSSGLAGGHEQYF
TGTGCCACCAGCAGCGGACTAGCGGGAGGCCACGAGCAGTACTTC
>.|TRBV5-1|TRBJ2-3|.
CASSLGGFGTDTQYF
TGCGCCAGCAGCTTAGGGGGGTTCGGCACAGATACGCAGTATTTT
>.|TRBV6-1|TRBJ1-1|.
CASSELAVTEAFF
TGTGCCAGCAGTGAATTGGCCGTCACTGAAGCTTTCTTT
>TRBD2|TRBV2|TRBJ2-5|few
CASSWEREYSETQYF
TGTGCCAGCAGTTGGGAGCGGGAGTACTCAGAGACCCAGTACTTC
>TRBD1|TRBV13|TRBJ1-1|.
CASSTWTGGGNTEAFF
TGTGCCAGCAGCACCTGGACAGGGGGCGGAAACACTGAAGCTTTCTTT
>.|TRBV2|TRBJ2-1|.
CATTRLSGGEQFF
TGTGCCACCACTAGGCTTTCTGGGGGTGAGCAGTTCTTC
>.|TRBV6-1|TRBJ2-2|.
CASSEQGRAYTGELFF
TGTGCCAGCAGTGAACAGGGCAGGGCTTACACCGGGGAGCTGTTTTTT
>.|TRBV6-5|TRBJ1-3|.
CASSYSWRSGNTIYF
TGTGCCAGCAGTTACTCGTGGAGATCTGGAAACACCATATATTTT
>TRBD1|TRBV28|TRBJ2-3|.
CAIPQGFYRTDTQYF
TGTGCGATACCACAGGGGTTCTACCGCACAGATACGCAGTATTTT
>.|TRBV4-1|TRBJ2-7|.
CASSQSAGTHYEQYF
TGCGCCAGCAGCCAGTCCGCCGGGACCCACTACGAGCAGTACTTC
>.|TRBV30|TRBJ1-6|.
CAWSTRTAWGALHF
TGTGCCTGGAGCACCCGGACAGCTTGGGGGGCCCTCCACTTT
>.|TRBV27|TRBJ1-3|.
CASSLAGGNSGNTIYF
TGTGCCAGCAGTTTAGCTGGGGGTAACTCTGGAAACACCATATATTTT
>.|TRBV6-5|TRBJ1-1|.
CASSPPKNTEAFF
TGTGCCAGCAGTCCCCCCAAGAACACTGAAGCTTTCTTT
>.|TRBV28|TRBJ2-7|.
CASSYSVASGESYEQYF
TGTGCCAGCAGTTACTCTGTAGCGAGCGGCGAGAGTTACGAGCAGTACTTC
>TRBD1|TRBV6-5|TRBJ1-2|.
CASRDTGGHGYTF
TGTGCCAGCAGAGACACAGGGGGGCATGGCTACACCTTC
>.|TRBV5-5|TRBJ1-1|.
CASSFSGSAANTEAFF
TGTGCCAGCAGCTTCTCCGGTTCGGCGGCGAACACTGAAGCTTTCTTT
>.|TRBV6-1|TRBJ1-5|.
CASIYRGNQPQHF
TGTGCCAGCATCTACAGGGGCAATCAGCCCCAGCATTTT
>.|TRBV7-2|TRBJ2-3|.
CASSWDNTDTQYF
TGTGCCAGCAGCTGGGACAACACAGATACGCAGTATTTT
>.|TRBV14|TRBJ2-5|.
CASISSTQETQYF
TGTGCCAGCATTTCCTCCACACAAGAGACCCAGTACTTC
>.|TRBV7-2|TRBJ2-1|.
CASSLDAAHNEQFF
TGTGCCAGCAGCTTAGATGCGGCTCACAATGAGCAGTTCTTC
>.|TRBV7-2|TRBJ1-1|.
CASSASPHTEAFF
TGTGCCAGCAGCGCGTCTCCCCACACTGAAGCTTTCTTT
>.|TRBV5-1|TRBJ2-2|.
CASSRSLLSGRNTGELFF
TGCGCCAGCAGCCGGTCCCTCCTCTCGGGTCGGAACACCGGGGAGCTGTTTTTT
>.|TRBV6-1|TRBJ1-1|.
CASSPLNTEAFF
TGTGCCAGCAGCCCACTGAACACTGAAGCTTTCTTT
>.|TRBV28|TRBJ2-6|once
CASKEPSGANVLTF
TGTGCCAGCAAAGAACCCTCTGGGGCCAACGTCCTGACTTTC
>.|TRBV6-1|TRBJ2-7|.
CASSYLGVRYF
TGTGCCAGCAGTTACCTTGGGGTTCGGTACTTC
>TRBD2|TRBV9|TRBJ2-1|.
CASSGASGRNEQFF
TGTGCCAGCAGCGGAGCTAGCGGGAGGAATGAGCAGTTCTTC
>.|TRBV2|TRBJ1-3|.
CASSRSPGNTIYF
TGTGCCAGCAGTCGTTCTCCTGGAAACACCATATATTTT
>.|TRBV6-6|TRBJ1-1|once
CASSYYLNTEAFF
TGTGCCAGCAGTTACTACTTGAACACTGAAGCTTTCTTT
>.|TRBV6-1|TRBJ1-2|.
CASSPNSYGYTF
TGTGCCAGCAGTCCTAATAGTTATGGCTACACCTTC
>.|TRBV2|TRBJ1-6|.
CASSELFSQEAPLHF
TGTGCCAGCAGTGAATTGTTCAGCCAGGAGGCACCCCTCCACTTT
>.|TRBV11-2|TRBJ1-1|.
CASSLENFEAFF
TGTGCCAGCAGCTTAGAAAATTTTGAAGCTTTCTTT
>.|TRBV19|TRBJ2-5|.
CASSIGGRETQYF
TGTGCCAGTAGTATTGGGGGGCGAGAGACCCAGTACTTC
>TRBD1|TRBV4-1|TRBJ2-3|.
CASSPLGPRQGADTQYF
TGCGCCAGCAGCCCCTTAGGGCCGCGACAGGGGGCAGATACGCAGTATTTT
>.|TRBV5-8|TRBJ2-7|.
CASSRDISYEQYF
TGTGCCAGCAGCCGAGATATCTCCTACGAGCAGTACTTC
>TRBD1|TRBV28|TRBJ1-4|.
CASRGTGEGEKLFF
TGTGCCAGCCGAGGGACAGGGGAAGGGGAAAAACTGTTTTTT
>TRBD2|TRBV29-1|TRBJ2-1|.
CSVDAGGGYNEQFF
TGCAGCGTTGATGCGGGGGGCGGCTACAATGAGCAGTTCTTC
>TRBD2|TRBV19|TRBJ2-3|.
CASSIPGLAGSTDTQYF
TGTGCCAGTAGTATCCCGGGACTAGCGGGGAGCACAGATACGCAGTATTTT
>TRBD1|TRBV25-1|TRBJ2-7|.
CASSGAPGQGTYEQYF
TGTGCCAGCAGTGGGGCCCCGGGACAGGGGACCTACGAGCAGTACTTC
>.|TRBV6-5|TRBJ2-1|.
CASSDHLGDEQFF
TGTGCCAGCAGTGATCACTTAGGGGATGAGCAGTTCTTC
>.|TRBV19|TRBJ2-2|.
CASSYSHIVGSGELFF
TGTGCCAGTAGTTATTCTCACATCGTGGGGTCCGGGGAGCTGTTTTTT
>.|TRBV6-6|TRBJ1-1|.
CASSYSIQNTEAFF
TGTGCCAGCAGTTACTCGATCCAGAACACTGAAGCTTTCTTT
>TRBD1|TRBV28|TRBJ2-4|.
CASSSDRGKNIQYF
TGTGCCAGCAGTTCGGACAGGGGAAAAAACATTCAGTACTTC
>.|TRBV10-1|TRBJ1-1|few
CASSEQGLTEAFF
TGCGCCAGCAGTGAGCAGGGACTGACTGAAGCTTTCTTT